This note documents a single TCR beta chain sequence. Thawed, overnight-rested PBMC were stained with GMM-loaded CD1B tetramer, viability dye and anti-CD3, then sorted. The lipid loaded on the CD1B tetramers was C32 glucose monomycolate from Rhodococcus equi. This sample is drawn from a study of T cells in tuberculosis. Overall study: Sequenced TCRs come from CD1B-GMM tetramer-binding T cells. Study outcomes and limitations: Low-affinity CD1B-GMM tetramer-binding T cells may have been missed.

Per germline, CDR1 LNHDA and CDR2 SQIVND (reference sequence). Trimming cost V 5 bases and J 2 bases; bases outside gene matches: 19. This CDR3 contains 19 residues. The repertoire was sequenced with immunoSEQ multiplex PCR; TCRdb's copy has only in-frame clones and lacks some. The sample carries roughly 59,000 clones, roughly 79% recorded once. Sequenced input: CD1b-GMM tetramer-negative cells sorted from PBMCs. The TCR sequence derives from an adult woman with latent tuberculosis. The chain couples TRBV19 to TRBJ2-7; the match to TRBD1 covers 9 bases. The CDR3 DNA sequence: TGTGCCAGTAGTTCACGGGCAGGACAGGGGTTATTAATCACCTACGAGCAGTACTTC. Translated, it gives CASSSRAGQGLLITYEQYF.